This TCR beta chain was sequenced in a study of T-cell memory formation after mild COVID-19. The sample holds a few counts of this clonotype. What it recognizes is unknown. A 5'RACE reaction primed in the constant segment made cDNA libraries of TCR alpha and TCR beta, and these carried sample barcodes and UMIs. TCRdb redid the calling of the 5' RACE reads with MiXCR, one entry per CDR3 protein. The top ten clones hold around an eighth of a sample with about 470,000 distinct CDR3 sequences, around 27% of them seen once. Whole-study findings and limits: Researchers report contracting CD4+ clones mostly in CM and EM, with CD8+ clones in EMRA. Day 15 to 85 contracting clones showed balanced CD4/CD8; later expanders leaned CD4+. Specificity for SARS-CoV-2 was not confirmed among the second-wave clones peaking on day 37.

CDR1 and CDR2 from the germline V gene are SGHVS and FQNEAQ. The V and J ends lost 3 bases and 4 bases, in that order; junction bases with no gene match: 8. This CDR3 region has 15 residues. The clonotype comes from an adult woman who had mild COVID-19 (a few samples of this study predate the infection). Cell type and time point are not known. The V gene is TRBV7-8, the J gene TRBJ2-5; 7 nucleotides match TRBD2. Sequencing was performed on PBMCs or a T cell subset sorted from them (not recorded which). CDR3 sequence (DNA): TGTGCCAGCAGCTTGGGGGGGTGGGGTGGAGAGACCCAGTACTTC. Residues: CASSLGGWGGETQYF.